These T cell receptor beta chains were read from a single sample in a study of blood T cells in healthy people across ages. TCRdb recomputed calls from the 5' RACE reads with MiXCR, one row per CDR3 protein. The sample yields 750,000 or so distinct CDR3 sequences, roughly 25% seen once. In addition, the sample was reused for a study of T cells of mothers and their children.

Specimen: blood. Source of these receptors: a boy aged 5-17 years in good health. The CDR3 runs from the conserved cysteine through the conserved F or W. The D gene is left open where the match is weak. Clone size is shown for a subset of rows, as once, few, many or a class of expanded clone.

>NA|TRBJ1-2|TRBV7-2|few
CASSSLSSLNYGYTF
TGTGCCAGCAGCTCTCTGAGCTCCCTTAACTATGGCTACACCTTC
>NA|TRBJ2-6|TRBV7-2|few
CASSFSGISGANVLTF
TGTGCCAGCAGCTTCTCCGGGATCTCTGGGGCCAACGTCCTGACTTTC
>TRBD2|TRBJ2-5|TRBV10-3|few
CAISDYGTSGSGETQYF
TGTGCCATCAGTGACTACGGGACTAGCGGGAGCGGAGAGACCCAGTACTTC
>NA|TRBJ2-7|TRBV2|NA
CASAEGTVPYEQYF
TGTGCCAGCGCCGAAGGTACGGTCCCCTACGAGCAGTACTTC
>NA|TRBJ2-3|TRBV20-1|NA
CSASSDLDTQYF
TGCAGTGCTAGCTCTGATCTTGATACGCAGTATTTT
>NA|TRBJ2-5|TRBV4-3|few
CASSQTSGPLGETQYF
TGCGCCAGCAGCCAAACGAGCGGACCTTTAGGAGAGACCCAGTACTTC
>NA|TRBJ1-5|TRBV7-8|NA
CASSPPGSRGNQPQHF
TGTGCCAGCAGCCCCCCCGGGAGTCGGGGCAATCAGCCCCAGCATTTT
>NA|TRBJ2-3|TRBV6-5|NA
CASSTGLGTDTQYF
TGTGCCAGCAGTACAGGGTTGGGCACAGATACGCAGTATTTT
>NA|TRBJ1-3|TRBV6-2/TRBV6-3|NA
CASSYSPTGTSGNTIYF
TGTGCCAGCAGTTACTCGCCGACAGGAACCTCTGGAAACACCATATATTTT
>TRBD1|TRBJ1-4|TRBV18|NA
CASSPPEQGVFEKLFF
TGTGCCAGCTCACCACCGGAACAGGGGGTTTTTGAAAAACTGTTTTTT
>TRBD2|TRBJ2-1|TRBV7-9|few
CASSFSGGDNEQFF
TGTGCCAGCAGCTTTAGCGGGGGGGACAATGAGCAGTTCTTC
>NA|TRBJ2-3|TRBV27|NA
CASSGWDTSQYF
TGTGCCAGCAGTGGATGGGACACATCGCAGTATTTT
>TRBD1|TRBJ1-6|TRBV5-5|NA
CASSFGQGGASPLHF
TGTGCCAGCAGCTTTGGACAGGGGGGAGCTTCACCCCTCCACTTT
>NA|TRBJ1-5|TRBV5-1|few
CASSLEQPQHF
TGCGCCAGCAGCTTGGAACAGCCCCAGCATTTT
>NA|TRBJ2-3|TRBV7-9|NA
CASSLSRNTQYF
TGTGCCAGCAGCTTATCCCGGAATACGCAGTATTTT
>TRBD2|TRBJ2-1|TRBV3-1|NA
CASSQDLSGGEQFF
TGTGCCAGCAGCCAAGACCTTAGCGGGGGAGAGCAGTTCTTC
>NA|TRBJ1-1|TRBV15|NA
CATSRNRVGTEAFF
TGTGCCACCAGCCGAAACAGGGTCGGGACTGAAGCTTTCTTT
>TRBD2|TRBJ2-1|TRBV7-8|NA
CASSTLLAGSGNEQFF
TGTGCCAGCAGCACCCTACTAGCGGGGTCTGGTAATGAGCAGTTCTTC
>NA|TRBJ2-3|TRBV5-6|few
CASSLVGLSLTDTQYF
TGTGCCAGCAGTTTAGTTGGGCTCAGCCTCACAGATACGCAGTATTTT
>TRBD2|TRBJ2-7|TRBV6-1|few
CASRQVGLAGGKSSYEQYF
TGTGCCAGCAGGCAAGTAGGACTAGCGGGAGGGAAAAGCTCCTACGAGCAGTACTTC
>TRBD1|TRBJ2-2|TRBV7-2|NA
CASSRWTGFVSRELFF
TGTGCCAGCAGCCGCTGGACAGGGTTTGTGAGCAGGGAGCTGTTTTTT
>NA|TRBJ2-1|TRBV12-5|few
CASGLLSYNEQFF
TGTGCTAGTGGTTTGCTCTCCTACAATGAGCAGTTCTTC
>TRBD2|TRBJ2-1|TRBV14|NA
CASSPNPRTRIYNEQFF
TGTGCCAGCAGCCCCAATCCACGGACTAGGATTTACAATGAGCAGTTCTTC
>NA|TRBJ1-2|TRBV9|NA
CASSQGGTAYGYTF
TGTGCCAGCAGCCAAGGGGGGACTGCCTATGGCTACACCTTC
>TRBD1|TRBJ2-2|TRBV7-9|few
CASSYRQGYFPGELFF
TGTGCCAGCAGCTACCGACAGGGTTATTTTCCCGGGGAGCTGTTTTTT
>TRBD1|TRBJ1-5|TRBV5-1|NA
CASSPGQDNQPQHF
TGCGCCAGCAGCCCGGGACAGGACAATCAGCCCCAGCATTTT
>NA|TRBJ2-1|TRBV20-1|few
CSAREADNEQFF
TGCAGTGCTAGAGAGGCAGACAATGAGCAGTTCTTC
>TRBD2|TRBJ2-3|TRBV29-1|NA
CSVEDQGGEGYVDTQYF
TGCAGCGTTGAAGATCAAGGCGGGGAGGGATACGTTGATACGCAGTATTTT
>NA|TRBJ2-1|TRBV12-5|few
CASGLVRSSSYNEQFF
TGTGCTAGTGGTTTGGTACGTAGCAGCTCCTACAATGAGCAGTTCTTC
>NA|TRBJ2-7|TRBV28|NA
CASSLRGGREQYF
TGTGCCAGCAGTTTGAGGGGGGGAAGGGAGCAGTACTTC
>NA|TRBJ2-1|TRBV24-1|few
CATSDFPPRSNEQFF
TGTGCCACCAGTGATTTCCCCCCTAGATCAAATGAGCAGTTCTTC
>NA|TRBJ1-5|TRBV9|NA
CASSVEPNQPQHF
TGTGCCAGCAGCGTAGAACCCAATCAGCCCCAGCATTTT
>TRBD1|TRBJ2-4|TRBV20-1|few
CSARPRGKDIQYF
TGCAGTGCTAGACCCAGGGGGAAGGACATTCAGTACTTC
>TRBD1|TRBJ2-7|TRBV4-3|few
CASSQHRQGSFYEQYF
TGCGCCAGCAGCCAACACCGACAGGGGTCTTTCTACGAGCAGTACTTC
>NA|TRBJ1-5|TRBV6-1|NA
CASRTSQSDYQPQHF
TGTGCCAGCAGGACTTCACAAAGCGATTATCAGCCCCAGCATTTT
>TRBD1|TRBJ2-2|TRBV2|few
CAKRGPNTGELFF
TGTGCCAAGAGGGGGCCGAACACCGGGGAGCTGTTTTTT